This T cell receptor beta chain emerged from a study of blood T cell repertoires in COVID-19. Those enrolled in Seattle joined during active infection and were followed longitudinally afterward. V dropped 3 bases and J dropped 3 bases, with 10 bases sitting between them. Per germline, CDR1 SGHTA and CDR2 FQGNSA. This CDR3 has 14 amino acids. As handled by the study authors: Using reference gene primer amplification, nucleated cell counts were estimated. Assay used: immunoSEQ multiplex PCR; TCRdb lists only in-frame clones, some missing. V, J and clone size are those of that table, while D and trimming were read from the DNA. Among about 210,000 clones listed, 82% were seen once.

This chain connects TRBV7-2 to TRBJ2-3, with D possibly TRBD2 on 5 matching bases. The TCR was taken from a woman in her sixties with COVID-19, enrolled during active disease. Specimen: peripheral blood. The CDR3 nucleotides read TGTGCCAGCAGCTTTGAGGGCTTGACAGATACGCAGTATTTT. Its protein is CASSFEGLTDTQYF.